The 23 T cell receptor beta chains below come from one sample, sequenced in a study of T cell responses to AZD1222 COVID-19 vaccine. The data were produced by immunoSEQ multiplex PCR, yet TCRdb's version contains in-frame clones alone and is incomplete. Altogether 100,000 or so clones are present, nearly 90% being singletons, with the ten largest covering 35% to 55%. The material sequenced was peripheral blood, taken 28 days after the second AZD1222 dose. These receptors came from an adult who received the AZD1222 COVID-19 vaccine.

The rearrangement links TRBV7-3 to TRBJ2-5; maybe TRBD2 (6 bases). The CDR3 contains 14 residues. Germline V gene data show CDR1 as SGHTA and CDR2 as FQGTGA. Between the trimmed V and J ends, which lost 5 bases and 5 bases, there was a span of 15 bases. The CDR3 nucleotides are TGTGCCAGCAGCCGTTCTGGTGGGGGGGAGACCCAGTACTTC. Its translation: CASSRSGGGETQYF.

The chain is built from TRBV7-9 and TRBJ1-4; 8 positions match TRBD1. This CDR3 has 14 amino acids. Germline CDR1 is SEHNR and CDR2 is FQNEAQ (reference sequence). J lost 8 bases, V lost 3 bases, and 5 bases had no gene match. The CDR3 region has the DNA TGTGCCAGCAGCTTCGGACAGGGAGGCGAAAAACTGTTTTTT. Amino acid sequence: CASSFGQGGEKLFF. Filled out from reference TRBV7-9 and TRBJ1-4, the complete variable domain reads DTGVSQNPRHKITKRGQNVTFRCDPISEHNRLYWYRQTLGQGPEFLTYFQNEAQLEKSRLLSDRFSAERPKGSFSTLEIQRTEQGDSAMYLCASSFGQGGEKLFFGSGTQLSVL.

The chain has TRBV5-1 and TRBJ1-2; no clear D gene. Trimming removed 0 bases from V and 4 bases from J, with 10 bases in between. The CDR3 consists of 14 residues. Germline V CDR1 and CDR2: SGHRS, YFSETQ. The CDR3 DNA reads as TGCGCCAGCAGCTTGGGCTCCTCGGGCTATGGCTACACCTTC. Amino acids: CASSLGSSGYGYTF.

The V call is TRBV6-5, the J call TRBJ2-3; D might be TRBD2 (6 bases). The germline V and J ends were trimmed by 5 bases and 6 bases, with 6 bases remaining between them. The CDR3 extends over 11 amino acids. Germline V CDR1 and CDR2: MNHEY, SVGAGI. The CDR3 sequence: CASSLADTQYF. The CDR3 DNA is TGTGCCAGCAGTCTAGCGGATACGCAGTATTTT.

In this sample, this clone turned up a few times. One end of the junction is discordant with germline, which a read error may explain. V is TRBV27 and J is TRBJ2-1; a possible D gene is TRBD1 (7 bases). CDR1 is MNHEY, CDR2 SMNVEV, per germline (reference sequence). This CDR3 spans 15 amino acids. DNA of the CDR3: TGTGCCAGCAGTTTATCGACTCTTCCAGGGGGGAAGGTTATCTTC. The encoded protein is CASSLSTLPGGKVIF.

The chain couples TRBV28 to TRBJ2-1; no clear D. V lost 3 bases to trimming and J lost 3 bases, with 12 bases between them. The length of the CDR3 is 15 residues. The germline gives CDR1 MDHEN, CDR2 SYDVKM. The chain's CDR3 is CASSFSLGYYNEQFF. The DNA of the CDR3 is TGTGCCAGCAGTTTCAGTCTGGGGTACTACAATGAGCAGTTCTTC.

The chain carries TRBV27 and TRBJ2-7; 10 nucleotides line up with TRBD1. Germline values: CDR1 MNHEY, CDR2 SMNVEV (reference sequence). V shed 9 bases and J 6 bases; nucleotides not matched to a gene: 8. This CDR3 spans 13 amino acids. The CDR3: CASNPGTGAEQYF. CDR3 in DNA: TGTGCCAGTAACCCCGGGACAGGGGCCGAGCAGTACTTC.

This CDR3 is CASSFQGGDDPQHF. CDR3 sequence (DNA): TGTGCCAGCAGTTTCCAGGGTGGGGATGACCCCCAGCATTTT. The chain combines TRBV28 with TRBJ1-5; possibly TRBD1 for D (5 bases). This CDR3 is built from 14 residues. The V gene's germline CDR1 is MDHEN and CDR2 SYDVKM. V was cut by 3 bases and J by 10 bases, with 16 bases left in between.

This clone was recorded only once. The V gene is TRBV3-1 (or the pseudogene TRBV3-2), the J gene TRBJ1-5; D is perhaps TRBD1 (6 bases). V lost 8 bases to trimming and J lost 1 base, with 9 bases between them. The CDR3 is 13 amino acids. Germline CDR1 LGHDT, CDR2 YNNKEL (reference sequence). The CDR3 region has the DNA TGTGCCAGCGGAGGGGGGAGCAATCAGCCCCAGCATTTT. It translates to CASGGGSNQPQHF.

V is TRBV28 and J is TRBJ2-7; 10 nucleotides match TRBD1. CDR1 is MDHEN, CDR2 SYDVKM, per germline. V shed 6 bases and J 6 bases; nucleotides not matched to a gene: 11. This CDR3 is built from 15 residues. The DNA of the CDR3 is TGTGCCAGCAGCGGCCCCGGGACAGGGGTCCCCGAGCAGTACTTC. Translated: CASSGPGTGVPEQYF.

CDR3 in DNA: TGTGCCAGCAGCTCCACCGGGACTAGTAGGGGAGAGACCCAGTACTTC. Its protein is CASSSTGTSRGETQYF. This chain connects TRBV5-6 to TRBJ2-5; 8 bases are shared with TRBD2. The CDR3 spans 16 residues. Per the germline V gene, CDR1 is SGHDT and CDR2 is YYEEEE. V was pared by 3 bases and J by 4 bases, with 11 bases of the junction left unmatched. Looking up the rest from reference TRBV5-6 and TRBJ2-5 gives the full variable domain: DAGVTQSPTHLIKTRGQQVTLRCSPKSGHDTVSWYQQALGQGPQFIFQYYEEEERQRGNFPDRFSGHQFPNYSSELNVNALLLGDSALYLCASSSTGTSRGETQYFGPGTRLLVL.

The gene calls are TRBV28 and TRBJ2-3, with D perhaps given as TRBD1 or TRBD2 (5 bases each). The germline V and J ends were trimmed by 6 bases and 2 bases, with 9 bases remaining between them. There are 13 residues in the CDR3. The germline gives CDR1 MDHEN, CDR2 SYDVKM. The CDR3 DNA follows: TGTGCCAGCAGATGGGACCTCACAGATACGCAGTATTTT. As protein: CASRWDLTDTQYF.

The V and J genes are TRBV4-1 and TRBJ2-1; tentative D call: TRBD2 (5 bases). This CDR3 has 16 amino acids. Germline CDR1 is MGHRA and CDR2 is YSYEKL. Trimming pared 1 base from V and 2 bases from J, leaving 12 bases between. CDR3 DNA: TGCGCCAGCAGCCAAGCGACTACTTCCCCCTACAATGAGCAGTTCTTC. It codes for CASSQATTSPYNEQFF.

This clone was found once. V usage is TRBV18 and J usage is TRBJ1-5; D might be TRBD1 (5 bases). Trimming left V 3 bases short and J 4 bases short, with 13 bases between. The germline V gene encodes CDR1 KGHSH and CDR2 LQKENI. This CDR3 contains 15 residues. CDR3 residues: CASSPTSGINQPQHF. The CDR3 DNA is TGTGCCAGCTCACCTACATCAGGGATTAATCAGCCCCAGCATTTT.

V gene TRBV7-9 combines with J gene TRBJ2-1; TRBD2 agrees at 8 bases. Per germline, CDR1 SEHNR and CDR2 FQNEAQ (reference sequence). CDR3 length equals 14 residues. V shed 4 bases, J shed 8 bases, and the junction held 7 bases outside the gene matches. The CDR3 DNA sequence: TGTGCCAGCAGCTCCGGGACTAGGATCTATGAGCAGTTCTTC. Translating it yields CASSSGTRIYEQFF.

The CDR3 DNA reads TGTGCCAGCTCACCCGGGGGGGCAGCGGACTATGGCTACACCTTC. Its protein is CASSPGGAADYGYTF. The chain carries TRBV18 and TRBJ1-2; perhaps TRBD1 as D (6 bases). Germline assignment: CDR1 KGHSH and CDR2 LQKENI. V lost 3 bases and J 3 bases, leaving 14 bases between the germline ends. This CDR3 is 15 amino acids long. Filled out from reference TRBV18 and TRBJ1-2, the complete variable domain reads NAGVMQNPRHLVRRRGQEARLRCSPMKGHSHVYWYRQLPEEGLKFMVYLQKENIIDESGMPKERFSAEFPKEGPSILRIQQVVRGDSAAYFCASSPGGAADYGYTFGSGTRLTVV.

This clone was seen a single time. The chain combines TRBV19 with TRBJ2-5; perhaps TRBD1 as D (5 bases). V gave up 5 bases and J gave up 1 base, with 17 bases separating them. The CDR3 runs 16 residues. Germline CDR1 LNHDA, CDR2 SQIVND (reference sequence). The CDR3 DNA reads as TGTGCCAGTAGTTCCCCCACAGGACCCGTCCAAGAGACCCAGTACTTC. This codes for CASSSPTGPVQETQYF.

This clone has only one observation. The V gene is TRBV7-8, the J gene TRBJ1-1; tentative D call: TRBD1 (5 bases). V shed 7 bases and J shed 1 base, with 10 bases lying between them. The germline gives CDR1 SGHVS, CDR2 FQNEAQ. The CDR3 contains 13 residues. The CDR3 spells CASTPTANTEAFF. In DNA form, the CDR3 reads TGTGCCAGCACCCCGACAGCGAACACTGAAGCTTTCTTT.

The sample holds one count of this clone. The chain has TRBV5-4 and TRBJ1-6, with D maybe TRBD1 (5 bases). Looked up from germline, CDR1 is SGHNT and CDR2 is YYREEE (reference sequence). V lost 1 base, J lost 7 bases, and 15 bases lay in between. The CDR3 consists of 16 residues. The chain's CDR3 is CASSLFPVGANSPLHF. The CDR3 DNA follows: TGTGCCAGCAGCTTGTTTCCAGTAGGGGCCAATTCACCCCTCCACTTT. The full variable domain, with the rest looked up from reference TRBV5-4 and TRBJ1-6, is ETGVTQSPTHLIKTRGQQVTLRCSSQSGHNTVSWYQQALGQGPQFIFQYYREEENGRGNFPPRFSGLQFPNYSSELNVNALELDDSALYLCASSLFPVGANSPLHFGNGTRLTVT.

This clone showed up just once. The chain is built from TRBV28 and TRBJ2-3, with D unresolved. The V end was cut by 6 bases, the J end by 6 bases, with 28 bases between. The CDR3 is 18 amino acids. Looked up from germline, CDR1 is MDHEN and CDR2 is SYDVKM. The CDR3 region is CASSPDRWAVPVVDTQYF. The CDR3, as DNA: TGTGCCAGCAGCCCCGACCGATGGGCGGTCCCGGTAGTGGATACGCAGTATTTT.

The chain combines TRBV28 with TRBJ2-7, with D perhaps being TRBD1 or TRBD2 (5 bases each). V was shortened by 6 bases and J by 3 bases, with 15 bases between the two germline ends. The CDR3 loop spans 14 amino acids. Germline V gene sequence: CDR1 MDHEN, CDR2 SYDVKM. The CDR3 here is CASSYRGRNYEQYF. The CDR3 coding sequence is TGTGCCAGCAGCTACCGGGGCCGGAACTACGAGCAGTACTTC. Drawing the rest from reference TRBV28 and TRBJ2-7, the complete variable domain is DVKVTQSSRYLVKRTGEKVFLECVQDMDHENMFWYRQDPGLGLRLIYFSYDVKMKEKGDIPEGYSVSREKKERFSLILESASTNQTSMYLCASSYRGRNYEQYFGPGTRLTVT.

This clone was observed a few times. The rearrangement uses TRBV7-3 and TRBJ2-3; D remains ambiguous. CDR1 and CDR2 from the germline V gene are SGHTA and FQGTGA. The V gene lost 5 bases and the J gene lost 6 bases, with 15 bases spanning the gap. The length of the CDR3 is 14 residues. This CDR3 is CASSLGPGADTQYF. The CDR3 DNA is TGTGCCAGCAGCCTTGGACCAGGTGCGGATACGCAGTATTTT.

V and J are TRBV15 and TRBJ1-1; 7 positions agree with TRBD1. Per the germline V gene, CDR1 is LNHNV and CDR2 is YYDKDF (reference sequence). V trimming: 5 bases; J trimming: 5 bases; junction bases outside the gene matches: 11. CDR3 length equals 15 residues. CDR3 loop: CATSELTGEGTEAFF. The CDR3, as DNA: TGTGCCACCAGCGAACTAACAGGGGAGGGGACTGAAGCTTTCTTT.